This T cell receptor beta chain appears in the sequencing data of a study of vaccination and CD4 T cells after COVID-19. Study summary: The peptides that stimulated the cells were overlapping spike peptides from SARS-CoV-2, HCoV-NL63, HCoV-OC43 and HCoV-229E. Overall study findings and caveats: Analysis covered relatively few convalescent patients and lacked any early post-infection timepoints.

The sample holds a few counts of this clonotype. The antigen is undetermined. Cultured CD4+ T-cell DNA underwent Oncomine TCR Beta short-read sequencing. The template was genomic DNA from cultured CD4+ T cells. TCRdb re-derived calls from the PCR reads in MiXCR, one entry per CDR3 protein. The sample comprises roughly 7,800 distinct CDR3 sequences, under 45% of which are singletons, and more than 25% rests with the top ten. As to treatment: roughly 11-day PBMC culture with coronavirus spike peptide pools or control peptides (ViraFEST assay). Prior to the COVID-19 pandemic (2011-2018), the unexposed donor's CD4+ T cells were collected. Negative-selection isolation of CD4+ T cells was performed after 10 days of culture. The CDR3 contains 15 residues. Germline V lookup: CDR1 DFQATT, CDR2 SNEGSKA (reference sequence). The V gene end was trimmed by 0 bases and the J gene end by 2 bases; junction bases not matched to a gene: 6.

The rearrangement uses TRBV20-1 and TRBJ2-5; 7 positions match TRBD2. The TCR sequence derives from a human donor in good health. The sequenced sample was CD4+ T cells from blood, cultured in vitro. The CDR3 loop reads CSARDWSGVQETQYF. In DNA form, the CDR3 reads TGCAGTGCTAGAGATTGGAGCGGGGTACAAGAGACCCAGTACTTC.